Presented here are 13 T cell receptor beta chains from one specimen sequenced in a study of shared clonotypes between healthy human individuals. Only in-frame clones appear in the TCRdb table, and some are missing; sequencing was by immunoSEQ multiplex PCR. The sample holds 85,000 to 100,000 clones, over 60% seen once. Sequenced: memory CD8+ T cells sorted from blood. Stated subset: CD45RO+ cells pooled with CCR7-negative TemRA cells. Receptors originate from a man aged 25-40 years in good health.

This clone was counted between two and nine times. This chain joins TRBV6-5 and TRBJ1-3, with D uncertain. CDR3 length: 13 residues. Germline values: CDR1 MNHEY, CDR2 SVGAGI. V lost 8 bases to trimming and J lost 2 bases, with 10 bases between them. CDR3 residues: CASCANAGNTIYF. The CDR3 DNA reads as TGTGCCAGCTGCGCGAACGCTGGAAACACCATATATTTT.

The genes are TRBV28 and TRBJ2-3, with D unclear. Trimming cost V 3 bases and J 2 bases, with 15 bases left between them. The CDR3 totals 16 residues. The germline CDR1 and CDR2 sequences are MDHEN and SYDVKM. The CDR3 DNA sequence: TGTGCCAGCAGTTTGTGGCGAACCTCTTTCACAGATACGCAGTATTTT. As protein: CASSLWRTSFTDTQYF.

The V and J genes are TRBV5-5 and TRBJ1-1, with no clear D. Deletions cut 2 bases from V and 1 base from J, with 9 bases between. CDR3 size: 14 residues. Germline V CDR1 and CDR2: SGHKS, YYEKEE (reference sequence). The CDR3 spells CASSFHVENTEAFF. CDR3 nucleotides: TGTGCCAGCAGCTTTCATGTGGAGAACACTGAAGCTTTCTTT.

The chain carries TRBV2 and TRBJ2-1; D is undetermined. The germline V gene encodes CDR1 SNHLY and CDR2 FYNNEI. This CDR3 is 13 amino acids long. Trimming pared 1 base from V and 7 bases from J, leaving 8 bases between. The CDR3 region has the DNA TGTGCCAGCAGTGAAGTCAGGCGAAATGAGCAGTTCTTC. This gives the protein CASSEVRRNEQFF.

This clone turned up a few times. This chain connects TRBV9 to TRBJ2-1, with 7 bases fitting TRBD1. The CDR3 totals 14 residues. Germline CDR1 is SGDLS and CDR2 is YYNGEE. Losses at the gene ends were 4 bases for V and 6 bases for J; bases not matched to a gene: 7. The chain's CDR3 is CASSPGGRGNEQFF. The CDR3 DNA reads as TGTGCCAGCAGCCCAGGGGGAAGGGGCAATGAGCAGTTCTTC.

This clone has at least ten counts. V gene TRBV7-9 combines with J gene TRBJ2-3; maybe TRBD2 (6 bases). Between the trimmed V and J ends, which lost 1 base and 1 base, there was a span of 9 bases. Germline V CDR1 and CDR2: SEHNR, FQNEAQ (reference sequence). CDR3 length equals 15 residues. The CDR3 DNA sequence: TGTGCCAGCAGCTTAGTGGTAGCGGGCACAGATACGCAGTATTTT. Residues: CASSLVVAGTDTQYF.

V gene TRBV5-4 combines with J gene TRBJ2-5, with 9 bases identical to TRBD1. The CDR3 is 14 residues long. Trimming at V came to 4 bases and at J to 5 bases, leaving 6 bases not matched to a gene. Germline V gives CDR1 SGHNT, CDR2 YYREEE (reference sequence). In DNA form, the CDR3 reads TGTGCCAGCAGCAAGGGACAGGGTGTGGAGACCCAGTACTTC. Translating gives CASSKGQGVETQYF.

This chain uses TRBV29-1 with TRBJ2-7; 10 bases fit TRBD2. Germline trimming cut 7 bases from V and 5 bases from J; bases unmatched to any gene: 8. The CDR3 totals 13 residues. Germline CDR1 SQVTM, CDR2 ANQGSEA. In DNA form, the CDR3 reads TGCAGCGGATCAGCGGGAGGGCCGAACGAGCAGTACTTC. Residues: CSGSAGGPNEQYF.

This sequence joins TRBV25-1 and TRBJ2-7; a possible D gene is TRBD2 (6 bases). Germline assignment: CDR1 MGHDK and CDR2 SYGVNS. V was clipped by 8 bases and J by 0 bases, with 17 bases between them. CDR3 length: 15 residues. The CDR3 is CASAAPGLSSYEQYF. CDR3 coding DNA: TGTGCCAGCGCGGCCCCGGGACTCAGCTCCTACGAGCAGTACTTC.

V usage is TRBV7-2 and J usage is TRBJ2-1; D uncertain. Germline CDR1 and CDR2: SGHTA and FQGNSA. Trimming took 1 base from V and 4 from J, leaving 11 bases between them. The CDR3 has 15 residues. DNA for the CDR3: TGTGCCAGCAGCTTAGGACTTGGCCCATACAATGAGCAGTTCTTC. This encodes CASSLGLGPYNEQFF.

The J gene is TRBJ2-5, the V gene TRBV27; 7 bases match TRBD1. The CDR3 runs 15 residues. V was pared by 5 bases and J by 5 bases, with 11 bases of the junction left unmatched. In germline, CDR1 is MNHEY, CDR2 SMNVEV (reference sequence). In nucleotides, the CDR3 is TGTGCCAGCAGTCTCAGACAGGGATTAGGCGAGACCCAGTACTTC. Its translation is CASSLRQGLGETQYF.

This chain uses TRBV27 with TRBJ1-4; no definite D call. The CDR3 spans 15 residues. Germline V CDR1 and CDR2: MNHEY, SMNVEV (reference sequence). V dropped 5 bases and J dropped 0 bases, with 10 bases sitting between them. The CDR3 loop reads CASSRSTTTNEKLFF. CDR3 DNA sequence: TGTGCCAGCAGTCGTTCGACAACAACTAATGAAAAACTGTTTTTT.

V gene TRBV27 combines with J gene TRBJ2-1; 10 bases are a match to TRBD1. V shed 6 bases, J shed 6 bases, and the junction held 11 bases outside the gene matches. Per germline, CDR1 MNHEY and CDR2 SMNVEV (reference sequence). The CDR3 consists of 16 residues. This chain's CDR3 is CASSRHLRTGGNEQFF. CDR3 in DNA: TGTGCCAGCAGCCGCCATCTCCGGACAGGGGGCAATGAGCAGTTCTTC.